The 8 T cell receptor beta chains listed next were all sequenced from one sample in a study of regulatory T cells in long-lasting Graves disease. The time point was: persistent/refractory GD, antithyroid drugs over 5 years with positive TRAb. Following extraction of RNA from PBMCs, that RNA was used to make the TCR library. Researchers made TCR beta libraries by using iRepertoire HTBI primers and running Arm-PCR on CDR3 regions. Using its own MiXCR run on the multiplex PCR reads, TCRdb lists one record per CDR3 protein. The sample carries some 300,000 distinct CDR3 sequences, 20% to 25% recorded once. The sequenced sample was peripheral blood mononuclear cells (PBMCs), obtained when the disease was refractory, from a patient treated with antithyroid drugs. The receptors originated from a female donor with Graves disease.

The chain is built from TRBV5-1 and TRBJ1-2, with 8 bases fitting TRBD1. This CDR3 is 14 amino acids long. V lost 4 bases and J lost 7; bases outside the gene matches: 9. The germline gives CDR1 SGHRS, CDR2 YFSETQ. The DNA for the CDR3 is TGCGCCAGCAGCCAGGCAGGGACAGGTTCTGGCTACACCTTC. Translating it yields CASSQAGTGSGYTF.

J is TRBJ2-7 and V is TRBV19; either TRBD1 or TRBD2 may supply D (5 bases each). Germline CDR1 is LNHDA and CDR2 is SQIVND (reference sequence). V was clipped by 3 bases and J by 3 bases, with 9 bases between them. The length of the CDR3 is 13 residues. DNA of the CDR3: TGTGCCAGTAGTATCCGGGACCGCTACGAGCAGTACTTC. Translating gives CASSIRDRYEQYF.

As concerns this clonotype: This may be a read error, as it is one base from a much larger clone. This chain joins TRBV7-3 and TRBJ1-1; no clear D gene. Germline V gene data show CDR1 as SGHTA and CDR2 as FQGTGA. The CDR3 runs 13 residues. The CDR3 DNA reads as TGTGCCAGCAGCTTAACGATCAACACTGAAGCTCTCTTT. This codes for CASSLTINTEALF.

The chain employs TRBV28 and TRBJ2-1; 7 bases align to TRBD1. CDR1 and CDR2 (germline): MDHEN, SYDVKM. J was trimmed by 4 bases and V by 3 bases; bases with no gene match: 6. This CDR3 comprises 15 residues. The CDR3 spells CASSFSDRRYNEQFF. CDR3 DNA sequence: TGTGCCAGCAGTTTTTCGGACAGGAGGTACAATGAGCAGTTCTTC.

Notes on this clonotype: A read error may explain this, as a much larger clone is one base away. V is TRBV3-1 and J is TRBJ1-2, with a weak D call TRBD1 (6 bases). The CDR3 covers 15 residues. The germline V gene encodes CDR1 LGHDT and CDR2 YNNKEL (reference sequence). The CDR3 region is CASSQERDRRYGHTF. Written as DNA, the CDR3 is TGTGCCAGCAGCCAGGAGAGAGACAGGCGCTATGGCCACACCTTC.

This clonotype has at least ten counts. This chain uses TRBV28 with TRBJ2-7; 9 bases are a match to TRBD2. Germline assignment: CDR1 MDHEN and CDR2 SYDVKM. After removal of 5 bases from V and 4 bases from J, the junction contained 6 bases not matched to a gene. CDR3 length equals 14 residues. This CDR3 reads CASSPAGGRYEQYF. The CDR3 DNA is TGTGCCAGCAGTCCGGCGGGAGGGCGTTACGAGCAGTACTTC.

In its sample, this clonotype was seen many times. This rearrangement joins TRBV6-2 or TRBV6-3 to TRBJ1-4, with TRBD1 matching 8 bases. CDR1 MNHEY and CDR2 SVGEGT come from the germline V gene. The CDR3 totals 14 residues. Trimming at V came to 4 bases and at J to 8 bases, leaving 6 bases not matched to a gene. The CDR3 is CASSSETGAEKLFF. CDR3 DNA: TGTGCCAGCAGTTCCGAGACAGGGGCAGAAAAACTGTTTTTT.

This clonotype was found a few times. The V call is TRBV5-1, the J call TRBJ2-7, with TRBD1 as a possible D gene (5 bases). The CDR3 has 15 amino acids. The V end lost 3 bases, the J end lost 6 bases, and 19 bases lay between the germline ends. In germline, CDR1 is SGHRS, CDR2 YFSETQ. CDR3 amino acids: CASSWGVGIDREQYF. The CDR3 region has the DNA TGCGCCAGCAGCTGGGGCGTGGGGATTGATCGCGAGCAGTACTTC.